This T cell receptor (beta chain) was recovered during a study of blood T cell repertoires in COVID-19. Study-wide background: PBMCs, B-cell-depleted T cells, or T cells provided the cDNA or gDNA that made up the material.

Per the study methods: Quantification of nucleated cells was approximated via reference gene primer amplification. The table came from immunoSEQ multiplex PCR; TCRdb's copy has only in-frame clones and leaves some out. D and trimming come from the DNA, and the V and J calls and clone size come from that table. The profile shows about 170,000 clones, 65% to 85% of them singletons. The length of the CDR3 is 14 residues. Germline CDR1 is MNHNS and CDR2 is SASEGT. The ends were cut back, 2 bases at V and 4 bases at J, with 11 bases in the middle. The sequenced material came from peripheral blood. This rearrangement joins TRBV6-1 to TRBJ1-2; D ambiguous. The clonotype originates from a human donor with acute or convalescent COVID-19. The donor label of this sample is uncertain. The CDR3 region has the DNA TGTGCCAGCAGTGAATGGGGAGCGGGCTATGGCTACACCTTC. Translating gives CASSEWGAGYGYTF.